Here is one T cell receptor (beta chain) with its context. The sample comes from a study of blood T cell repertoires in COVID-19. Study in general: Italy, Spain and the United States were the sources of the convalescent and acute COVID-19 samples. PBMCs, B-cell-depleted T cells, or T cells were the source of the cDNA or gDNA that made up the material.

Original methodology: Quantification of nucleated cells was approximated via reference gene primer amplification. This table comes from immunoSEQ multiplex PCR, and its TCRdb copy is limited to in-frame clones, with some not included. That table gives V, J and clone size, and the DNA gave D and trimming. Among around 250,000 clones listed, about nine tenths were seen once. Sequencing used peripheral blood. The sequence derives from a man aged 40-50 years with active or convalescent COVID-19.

DNA for the CDR3: TGTGCCAGCAGTGATTATGAGACCCAGTACTTC. Protein sequence: CASSDYETQYF. V is TRBV2 and J is TRBJ2-5; D uncertain. In germline, CDR1 is SNHLY, CDR2 FYNNEI. V gave up 3 bases and J gave up 5 bases, with 4 bases separating them. The CDR3 loop spans 11 amino acids.